The clone carrying this TCR beta chain showed up just a few times. The antigen is unknown. These data belong to a study of cytomegalovirus exposure and HLA in healthy donors. Study-wide background: Prior work identified 117 million unique TCR beta sequences in around 170 million T cells.

Study findings and constraints: Several of the most significant clusters appeared, in a later analysis, to be linked to common viral pathogens. Sequence variants that were highly shared formed a cluster that was likely a sequencing artifact. Researchers reported in a later analysis that a missense DCLRE1C variant was tied to TCR beta V- and J-gene trimming.

Trimming cost V 4 bases and J 4 bases, with 10 bases left between them. Germline V lookup: CDR1 KGHSH, CDR2 LQKENI. The CDR3 sequence is 13 residues long. This PCR relied on a set of 60 Vbeta primers and 13 Jbeta primers. Measured with immunoSEQ multiplex PCR; TCRdb has only the in-frame clones, and not every one. Of 150,000 to 200,000 clones listed, roughly 77% are singletons. The receptor's source is a middle-aged woman in good health and CMV-seropositive. This rearrangement joins TRBV18 to TRBJ1-1; D perhaps matches TRBD1 (6 bases). Material: PBMCs. CDR3: CASSRQAATEAFF. DNA for the CDR3: TGTGCCAGCTCACGACAGGCGGCCACTGAAGCTTTCTTT.